The rows below give T cell receptor beta chains drawn from one sample of a study of blood T cell repertoires in COVID-19. TCRdb keeps only in-frame clones here, not all; method: immunoSEQ multiplex PCR. Here the sample spans around 450,000 clones, roughly 87% being singletons. Sequencing was carried out using PBMCs or T cells enriched from blood (not recorded which). The source is a young woman who had recovered from COVID-19. Each CDR3 is given with its conserved first and last residue. A D gene is named only where the DNA matches it firmly. The size entry is marked missing in some rows and otherwise reads once, few, many or a size class.

D gene,V gene,clone size,J gene,CDR3 protein,CDR3 DNA
TRBD2,TRBV5-4,-,TRBJ2-3,CASSPRTSGGPKSTDTQYF,TGTGCCAGCAGCCCCAGGACTAGCGGGGGCCCAAAAAGCACAGATACGCAGTATTTT
-,TRBV7-8,-,TRBJ2-7,CASSSRNGQLSYEQYF,TGTGCCAGCAGCTCAAGGAACGGACAGCTCTCCTACGAGCAGTACTTC
-,TRBV2,-,TRBJ2-7,CASSQGPPLQQYF,TGTGCCAGCAGCCAGGGGCCCCCTCTCCAGCAGTACTTC
TRBD2,TRBV3-1/TRBV3-2,-,TRBJ2-5,CASSRKGAGLGETQYF,TGTGCCAGCAGCCGGAAGGGAGCGGGGTTAGGGGAGACCCAGTACTTC
-,TRBV10-3,once,TRBJ1-2,CAITGGDGYTF,TGTGCCATCACCGGGGGAGATGGCTACACCTTC
-,TRBV29-1,-,TRBJ1-2,CSVETAPGSRGYTF,TGCAGCGTTGAAACGGCACCGGGGAGCCGAGGCTACACCTTC
TRBD2,TRBV27,-,TRBJ2-7,CASRSNGLAGRSSYEQYF,TGTGCCAGCCGATCCAACGGACTAGCGGGGAGGTCGTCCTACGAGCAGTACTTC
-,TRBV7-2,-,TRBJ1-1,CASSLPPGENTEAFF,TGTGCCAGCAGCTTACCTCCGGGGGAGAACACTGAAGCTTTCTTT
-,TRBV4-2,-,TRBJ1-1,CASSWYLLRQMNTEAFF,TGTGCCAGCAGTTGGTACCTATTAAGACAGATGAACACTGAAGCTTTCTTT
-,TRBV5-1,-,TRBJ2-5,CASSGGTEGETQYF,TGCGCCAGCAGCGGGGGGACTGAAGGAGAGACCCAGTACTTC
-,TRBV15,-,TRBJ1-4,CATSRDRGRDEKLFF,TGTGCCACCAGCAGAGATCGGGGGAGGGATGAAAAACTGTTTTTT
TRBD1,TRBV7-2,few,TRBJ1-1,CASSPADRGGNTEAFF,TGTGCCAGCAGCCCGGCGGACAGGGGCGGGAACACTGAAGCTTTCTTT
TRBD2,TRBV7-2,-,TRBJ2-3,CASSLAGGDDTQYF,TGTGCCAGCAGCTTAGCGGGGGGGGACGATACGCAGTATTTT
-,TRBV7-9,once,TRBJ1-2,CASVWGVGNYGYTF,TGTGCCAGCGTCTGGGGCGTTGGAAACTATGGCTACACCTTC
TRBD1,TRBV5-8,-,TRBJ1-2,CASSLMGTGSNYGYTF,TGTGCCAGCAGCTTGATGGGGACAGGTTCCAACTATGGCTACACCTTC
-,TRBV28,few,TRBJ2-5,CASYRSGEETQYF,TGTGCCAGCTACCGGTCAGGGGAAGAGACCCAGTACTTC
TRBD1,TRBV6-5,-,TRBJ1-2,CASSRHRGDYGYTF,TGTGCCAGCAGTAGGCACAGGGGGGACTATGGCTACACCTTC
TRBD1,TRBV4-1,-,TRBJ1-1,CASSQVRDRAKAFF,TGCGCCAGCAGCCAAGTCCGGGACAGGGCAAAAGCTTTCTTT
-,TRBV5-4,-,TRBJ2-3,CASSLGGGRADTQYF,TGTGCCAGCAGCTTGGGGGGGGGCCGGGCTGATACGCAGTATTTT
-,TRBV5-1,-,TRBJ1-2,CASSLRVDGANYGYTF,TGCGCCAGCAGCCTGAGGGTAGACGGAGCTAACTATGGCTACACCTTC
-,TRBV12-3/TRBV12-4,-,TRBJ1-1,CASSLGPGTEAFF,TGTGCCAGCAGTTTAGGCCCCGGGACTGAAGCTTTCTTT
-,TRBV28,once,TRBJ2-7,CASSPGLSFGEQYF,TGTGCCAGCAGTCCGGGACTCAGCTTCGGCGAGCAGTACTTC
TRBD1,TRBV15,-,TRBJ2-5,CATSIFGTGDETQYF,TGTGCCACCAGCATTTTCGGGACAGGGGACGAGACCCAGTACTTC
TRBD1,TRBV6-5,-,TRBJ2-5,CASSRTGGFGETQYF,TGTGCCAGCAGTCGGACAGGGGGGTTTGGAGAGACCCAGTACTTC
TRBD1,TRBV4-2,-,TRBJ1-2,CASSPDRGHGYTF,TGTGCCAGCAGCCCGGACAGGGGGCATGGCTACACCTTC
-,TRBV15,-,TRBJ2-2,CATSRDRTGGELFF,TGTGCCACCAGCAGAGATAGAACGGGCGGGGAGCTGTTTTTT
TRBD1,TRBV3-1/TRBV3-2,-,TRBJ2-7,CASSPNEGAPQYF,TGTGCCAGCAGCCCAAATGAGGGGGCCCCGCAGTACTTC
-,TRBV2,-,TRBJ2-7,CASSEARDSHEQYF,TGTGCCAGCAGTGAAGCGCGGGACAGCCACGAGCAGTACTTC
-,TRBV2,-,TRBJ2-7,CASNSGAFEYF,TGTGCCAGCAACTCAGGGGCGTTTGAGTACTTC
-,TRBV10-3,-,TRBJ2-7,CAIRGEGFEQYF,TGTGCCATCAGAGGGGAAGGGTTCGAGCAGTACTTC
-,TRBV6-5,-,TRBJ1-1,CASLTTREGTEAFF,TGTGCCAGCCTAACCACCCGGGAAGGGACTGAAGCTTTCTTT
-,TRBV9,-,TRBJ1-1,CASSVEVGENTEAFF,TGTGCCAGCAGCGTAGAGGTCGGGGAGAACACTGAAGCTTTCTTT
TRBD1,TRBV9,-,TRBJ2-5,CASSVKSGQGGETQYF,TGTGCCAGCAGCGTAAAGTCGGGACAGGGAGGAGAGACCCAGTACTTC
-,TRBV11-3,once,TRBJ2-5,CASSSRTGTQYF,TGTGCCAGCAGCTCCCGAACCGGGACCCAGTACTTC
TRBD2,TRBV5-5,-,TRBJ2-3,CASGWEGTITDTQYF,TGTGCCAGCGGCTGGGAGGGGACTATCACAGATACGCAGTATTTT
TRBD1,TRBV30,-,TRBJ1-5,CAWSLTGEAQHF,TGTGCCTGGAGCCTGACAGGGGAGGCACAGCATTTT
TRBD2,TRBV6-5,-,TRBJ2-7,CASRPGGSSSYEQYF,TGTGCCAGCAGACCCGGGGGGTCCAGCTCCTACGAGCAGTACTTC
TRBD2,TRBV7-2,-,TRBJ2-7,CASSLLAGGGSYEQYF,TGTGCCAGCAGCCTACTAGCGGGGGGGGGCTCCTACGAGCAGTACTTC
-,TRBV5-1,few,TRBJ2-3,CASSLGGTDTQYF,TGCGCCAGCAGCTTAGGGGGCACAGATACGCAGTATTTT
TRBD2,TRBV6-1,-,TRBJ2-7,CASSESGLAGGSYEQYF,TGTGCCAGCAGTGAGTCGGGGCTAGCGGGGGGTTCCTACGAGCAGTACTTC
-,TRBV30,-,TRBJ1-4,CALGRGDINEKLFF,TGTGCCCTCGGGCGGGGGGACATTAATGAAAAACTGTTTTTT
TRBD1,TRBV27,-,TRBJ2-1,CASSPGQTFYNEQFF,TGTGCCAGCAGCCCGGGACAGACATTCTACAATGAGCAGTTCTTC
TRBD1,TRBV5-1,once,TRBJ1-3,CASSLGQGLGSGNTIYF,TGCGCCAGCAGCTTGGGACAGGGGTTAGGCTCTGGAAACACCATATATTTT
TRBD1,TRBV12-5,-,TRBJ1-5,CASGRGRNQPQHF,TGTGCTAGTGGAAGGGGGCGGAATCAGCCCCAGCATTTT
-,TRBV30,-,TRBJ1-1,CAWSHGGAEAFF,TGTGCCTGGAGTCACGGAGGGGCTGAAGCTTTCTTT